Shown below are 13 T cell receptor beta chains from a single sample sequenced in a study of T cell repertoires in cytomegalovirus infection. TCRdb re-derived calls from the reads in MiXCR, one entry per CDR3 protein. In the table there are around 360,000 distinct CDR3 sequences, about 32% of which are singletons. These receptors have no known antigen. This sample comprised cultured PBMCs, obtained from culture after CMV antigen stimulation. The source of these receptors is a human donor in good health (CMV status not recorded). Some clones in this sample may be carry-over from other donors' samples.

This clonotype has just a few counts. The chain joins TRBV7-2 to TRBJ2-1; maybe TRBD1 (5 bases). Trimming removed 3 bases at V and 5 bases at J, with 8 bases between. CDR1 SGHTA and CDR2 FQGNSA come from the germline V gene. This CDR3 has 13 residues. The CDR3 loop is CASSLLGHNEQFF. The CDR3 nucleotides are TGTGCCAGCAGCTTGCTGGGGCACAATGAGCAGTTCTTC.

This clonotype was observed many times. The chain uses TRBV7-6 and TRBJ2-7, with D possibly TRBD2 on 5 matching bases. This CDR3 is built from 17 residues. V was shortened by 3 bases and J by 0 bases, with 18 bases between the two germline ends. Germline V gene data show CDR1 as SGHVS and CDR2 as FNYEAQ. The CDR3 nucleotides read TGTGCCAGCAGCTTTAACCACCTAGCTCCCTACTCCTACGAGCAGTACTTC. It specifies CASSFNHLAPYSYEQYF.

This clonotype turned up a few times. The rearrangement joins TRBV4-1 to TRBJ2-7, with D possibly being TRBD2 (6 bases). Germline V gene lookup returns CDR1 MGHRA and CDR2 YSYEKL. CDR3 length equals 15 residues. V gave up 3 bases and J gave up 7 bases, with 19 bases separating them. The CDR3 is CASSQGGRFDGEQYF. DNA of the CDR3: TGCGCCAGCAGCCAGGGGGGTCGCTTCGATGGTGAGCAGTACTTC.

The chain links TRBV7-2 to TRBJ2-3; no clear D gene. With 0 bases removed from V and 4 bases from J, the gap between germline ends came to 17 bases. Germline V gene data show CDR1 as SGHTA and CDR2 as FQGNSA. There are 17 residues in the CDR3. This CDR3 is CASSLAGSWSVPDTQYF. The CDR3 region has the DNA TGTGCCAGCAGCTTAGCGGGATCATGGTCGGTCCCAGATACGCAGTATTTT.

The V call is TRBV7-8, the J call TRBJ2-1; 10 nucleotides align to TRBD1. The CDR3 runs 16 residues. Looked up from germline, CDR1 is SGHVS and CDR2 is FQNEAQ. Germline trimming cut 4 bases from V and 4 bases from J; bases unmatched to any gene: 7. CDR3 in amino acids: CASSSSRDRGYNEQFF. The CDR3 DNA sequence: TGTGCCAGCAGCTCGTCCCGGGACAGGGGTTACAATGAGCAGTTCTTC.

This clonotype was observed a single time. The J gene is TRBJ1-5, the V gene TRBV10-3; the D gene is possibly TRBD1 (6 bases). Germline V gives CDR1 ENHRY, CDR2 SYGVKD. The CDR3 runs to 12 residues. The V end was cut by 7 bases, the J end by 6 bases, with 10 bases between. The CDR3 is CAIKEQGQPQHF. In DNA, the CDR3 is TGTGCCATCAAGGAACAGGGTCAGCCCCAGCATTTT.

The CDR3 DNA sequence: TGCAGTGCTAGAGATCAGGGGGGGGCTCGGTCCTACGAGCAGTACTTC. Translation gives CSARDQGGARSYEQYF. This chain links TRBV20-1 with TRBJ2-7; the D call may be TRBD1 or TRBD2 (7 bases each). Trimming shortened V by 0 bases and J by 1 base, and 16 bases separated the two germline ends. CDR3 size: 16 residues. CDR1 and CDR2 from the germline V gene are DFQATT and SNEGSKA (reference sequence).

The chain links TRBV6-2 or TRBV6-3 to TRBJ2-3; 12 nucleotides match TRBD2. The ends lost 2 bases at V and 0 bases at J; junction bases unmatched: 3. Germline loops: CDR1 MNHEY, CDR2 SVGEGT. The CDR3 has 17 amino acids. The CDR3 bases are TGTGCCAGCAGTTACACTAGCGGGAGGTATAGCACAGATACGCAGTATTTT. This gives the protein CASSYTSGRYSTDTQYF.

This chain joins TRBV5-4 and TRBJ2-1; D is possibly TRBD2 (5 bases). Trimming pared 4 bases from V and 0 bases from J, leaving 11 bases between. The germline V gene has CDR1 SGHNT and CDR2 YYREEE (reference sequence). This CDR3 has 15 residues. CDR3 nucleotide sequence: TGTGCCAGCAGCCTAAGCGGACGCTCCTACAATGAGCAGTTCTTC. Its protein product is CASSLSGRSYNEQFF.

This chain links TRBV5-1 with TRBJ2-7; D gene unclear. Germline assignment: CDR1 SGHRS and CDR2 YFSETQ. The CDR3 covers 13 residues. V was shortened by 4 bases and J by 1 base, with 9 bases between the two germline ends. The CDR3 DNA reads TGCGCCAGCAGCCCCGGAAGATCCTACGAGCAGTACTTC. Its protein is CASSPGRSYEQYF.

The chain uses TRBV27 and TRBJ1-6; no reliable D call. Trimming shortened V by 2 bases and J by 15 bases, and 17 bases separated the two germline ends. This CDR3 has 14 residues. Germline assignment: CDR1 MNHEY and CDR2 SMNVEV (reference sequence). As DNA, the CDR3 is TGTGCCAGCAGTTTACGTGTGTGGGGTGACGGCCTCCACTTT. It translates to CASSLRVWGDGLHF.

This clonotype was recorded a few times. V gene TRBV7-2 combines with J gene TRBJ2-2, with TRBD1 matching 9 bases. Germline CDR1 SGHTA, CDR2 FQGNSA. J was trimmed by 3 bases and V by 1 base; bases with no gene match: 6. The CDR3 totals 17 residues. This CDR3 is CASSLVAGQGYTGELFF. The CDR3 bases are TGTGCCAGCAGCTTAGTGGCCGGACAGGGGTACACCGGGGAGCTGTTTTTT.

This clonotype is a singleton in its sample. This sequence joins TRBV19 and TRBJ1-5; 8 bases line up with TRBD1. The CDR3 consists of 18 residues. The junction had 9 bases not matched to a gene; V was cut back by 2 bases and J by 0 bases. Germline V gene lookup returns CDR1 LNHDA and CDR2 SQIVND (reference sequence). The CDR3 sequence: CASSIWTGTPNSNQPQHF. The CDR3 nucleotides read TGTGCCAGTAGTATATGGACAGGGACTCCAAATAGCAATCAGCCCCAGCATTTT.